This T cell receptor (beta chain) was sequenced for a study of blood T cell repertoires in COVID-19. Turning to the study itself: In each case, the material was cDNA or gDNA derived from T cells, B-cell-depleted T cells, or PBMCs.

Per the authors' pipeline: Counts of nucleated cells, estimated from reference gene primer amplification, were obtained. The table came from immunoSEQ multiplex PCR; TCRdb's copy has only in-frame clones and leaves some out. Clone size and the V and J calls come from that table; the DNA yielded D and trimming. The top ten clones hold about 1.6% of a sample with some 100,000 clones, roughly 90% of them seen once. V lost 2 bases, J lost 0 bases, and 16 bases lay in between. CDR3 length: 17 amino acids. Per the germline V gene, CDR1 is KGHSH and CDR2 is LQKENI. This TCR was recovered from a human donor with active COVID-19. The donor label of this sample is uncertain. Sequenced material: peripheral blood. The chain couples TRBV18 to TRBJ1-1; D unresolved. CDR3 in amino acids: CASSPDVVTRMNTEAFF. In nucleotides, the CDR3 is TGTGCCAGCTCACCAGACGTCGTGACCAGGATGAACACTGAAGCTTTCTTT.